The 16 T cell receptor beta chains below come from one sample, sequenced in a study of T cell responses to AZD1222 COVID-19 vaccine. TCRdb's table, derived via immunoSEQ multiplex PCR, lists solely in-frame clones and lacks some. The sample comprises more than 85,000 clones, about four fifths of which are singletons, and 4.6% rests with the top ten. The sample in question was peripheral blood, obtained on day 0 of AZD1222 vaccination. These receptors were obtained from an adult in good health.

This clone showed up just a few times. The chain combines TRBV24-1 with TRBJ2-3; D might be TRBD1 (5 bases). CDR3 length: 15 residues. Looked up from germline, CDR1 is KGHDR and CDR2 is SFDVKD. Trimming removed 0 bases at V and 4 bases at J, with 10 bases between. The CDR3 DNA reads as TGTGCCACCAGTGATTTGCAGGGAAGGGCAGATACGCAGTATTTT. Its translation: CATSDLQGRADTQYF.

This rearrangement joins TRBV28 to TRBJ2-5; D is possibly TRBD2 (7 bases). Trimming removed 6 bases from V and 5 bases from J, with 19 bases in between. Looked up from germline, CDR1 is MDHEN and CDR2 is SYDVKM. The CDR3 has 15 residues. The CDR3 sequence: CASSIIGGAQETQYF. The CDR3 region has the DNA TGTGCCAGCAGCATCATAGGGGGGGCTCAGGAGACCCAGTACTTC.

The chain employs TRBV11-2 and TRBJ2-1; 11 bases are a match to TRBD2. CDR3 length: 14 amino acids. The V segment lost 7 bases and the J segment 3 bases; nucleotides outside the gene matches: 2. In germline, CDR1 is SGHAT, CDR2 FQNNGV. CDR3 DNA: TGTGCCAGCACCGGGACTAGCGGCTACAATGAGCAGTTCTTC. Its translation: CASTGTSGYNEQFF.

The V and J genes are TRBV4-1 and TRBJ2-5; unclear D gene. The CDR3 covers 14 residues. Germline values: CDR1 MGHRA, CDR2 YSYEKL. The V gene lost 1 base and the J gene lost 1 base, with 7 bases spanning the gap. CDR3 coding DNA: TGCGCCAGCAGCCAAGGGGGTTTCCAAGAGACCCAGTACTTC. It yields the protein CASSQGGFQETQYF.

The chain has TRBV5-1 and TRBJ2-6; D not resolved. Trimming left V 0 bases short and J 3 bases short, with 7 bases between. Germline V gene sequence: CDR1 SGHRS, CDR2 YFSETQ. This CDR3 is built from 15 residues. The CDR3 is CASSLGQIGANVLTF. CDR3 bases: TGCGCCAGCAGCTTGGGCCAGATTGGGGCCAACGTCCTGACTTTC.

The chain uses TRBV15 and TRBJ1-2, with D unresolved. This CDR3 comprises 13 residues. Trimming left V 1 base short and J 3 bases short, with 6 bases between. Germline loops: CDR1 LNHNV, CDR2 YYDKDF (reference sequence). CDR3: CATSRVGYYGYTF. CDR3 nucleotide sequence: TGTGCCACCAGCAGAGTAGGGTACTATGGCTACACCTTC.

The chain has TRBV28 and TRBJ2-7, with 9 positions matching TRBD2. The V segment lost 3 bases and the J segment 6 bases; nucleotides outside the gene matches: 12. The germline CDR1 and CDR2 sequences are MDHEN and SYDVKM. The CDR3 length is 16 residues. The CDR3 bases are TGTGCCAGCAGTTTTTGGTTTAGCGGGAGCCGACGCGAGCAGTACTTC. Protein product: CASSFWFSGSRREQYF. The variable domain in full, completed from reference TRBV28 and TRBJ2-7, reads DVKVTQSSRYLVKRTGEKVFLECVQDMDHENMFWYRQDPGLGLRLIYFSYDVKMKEKGDIPEGYSVSREKKERFSLILESASTNQTSMYLCASSFWFSGSRREQYFGPGTRLTVT.

V and J are TRBV5-1 and TRBJ2-7; 12 positions match TRBD2. CDR3 size: 15 residues. The germline V gene has CDR1 SGHRS and CDR2 YFSETQ. J lost 1 base, V lost 4 bases, and 3 bases had no gene match. The CDR3: CASSRTSGRSYEQYF. In DNA, the CDR3 is TGCGCCAGCAGCAGAACTAGCGGGAGGTCCTACGAGCAGTACTTC.

The genes are TRBV6-2 or TRBV6-3 and TRBJ1-5; 9 bases line up with TRBD1. The CDR3 consists of 15 residues. Germline CDR1 MNHEY, CDR2 SVGEGT. Germline trimming cut 6 bases from V and 6 bases from J; bases unmatched to any gene: 9. In nucleotides, the CDR3 is TGTGCCAGCAGCCCTTCAGGACAGGGGAGTCAGCCCCAGCATTTT. This codes for CASSPSGQGSQPQHF.

J is TRBJ2-5 and V is TRBV11-1; D not resolved. Germline CDR1 reads SGHAT; CDR2 reads FQDESV (reference sequence). The V end was cut by 2 bases, the J end by 2 bases, with 12 bases between. This CDR3 comprises 15 residues. The CDR3 spells CASSLTAVFQETQYF. In DNA, the CDR3 is TGTGCCAGCAGCTTAACGGCCGTTTTTCAAGAGACCCAGTACTTC. Complete variable domain (other parts from reference TRBV11-1 and TRBJ2-5): EAEVAQSPRYKITEKSQAVAFWCDPISGHATLYWYRQILGQGPELLVQFQDESVVDDSQLPKDRFSAERLKGVDSTLKIQPAELGDSAMYLCASSLTAVFQETQYFGPGTRLLVL.

The table lists this clone with a count of one. The gene calls are TRBV10-3 and TRBJ1-5, with no clear D. The CDR3 covers 13 residues. Looked up from germline, CDR1 is ENHRY and CDR2 is SYGVKD. V was pared by 10 bases and J by 7 bases, with 17 bases between. The CDR3 loop reads CATTLAGGQPQHF. In DNA form, the CDR3 reads TGTGCCACGACATTGGCGGGCGGGCAGCCCCAGCATTTT.

The chain has TRBV2 and TRBJ1-5; D is ambiguous. The CDR3 spans 13 residues. Per germline, CDR1 SNHLY and CDR2 FYNNEI. Trimming pared 8 bases from V and 1 base from J, leaving 9 bases between. CDR3 amino acids: CASEVESNQPQHF. The DNA of the CDR3 is TGTGCCAGCGAGGTGGAGAGCAATCAGCCCCAGCATTTT.

This chain uses TRBV4-3 with TRBJ2-1; possible D gene TRBD2, 6 bases. Germline V gene sequence: CDR1 LGHNA, CDR2 YSLEER. This CDR3 has 15 residues. Trimming took 0 bases from V and 4 from J, leaving 10 bases between them. The CDR3 sequence is CASSQDRGSYNEQFF. CDR3 bases: TGCGCCAGCAGCCAAGATCGGGGGAGTTACAATGAGCAGTTCTTC.

DNA for the CDR3: TGTGCCAGTAGTATAGGAACAGGGAACACCGGGGAGCTGTTTTTT. Protein: CASSIGTGNTGELFF. The V gene is TRBV19, the J gene TRBJ2-2; perhaps TRBD1 as D (5 bases). The germline gives CDR1 LNHDA, CDR2 SQIVND (reference sequence). This CDR3 is 15 amino acids long. Trimming removed 1 base from V and 1 base from J, with 7 bases in between.

This clone has only a few counts. This sequence joins TRBV19 and TRBJ2-1; 9 bases fit TRBD2. CDR1 and CDR2 from the germline V gene are LNHDA and SQIVND (reference sequence). The CDR3 sequence is 14 residues long. Trimming took 5 bases from V and 6 from J; bases not matched to a gene: 5. The CDR3 nucleotides read TGTGCCAGTAGTCGGGAGCGGGGGGCCAATGAGCAGTTCTTC. It translates to CASSRERGANEQFF.

V usage is TRBV6-1 and J usage is TRBJ1-4; D unresolved. The CDR3 is 13 amino acids. Trimming removed 2 bases at V and 7 bases at J, with 8 bases between. Germline CDR1 MNHNS, CDR2 SASEGT. CDR3 sequence (DNA): TGTGCCAGCAGTGAACTGGACGGTGAAAAACTGTTTTTT. Its translation: CASSELDGEKLFF.